These 24 T cell receptor beta chains share one sample of origin, sequenced in a study of cytomegalovirus exposure and HLA in healthy donors. The data were produced by immunoSEQ multiplex PCR, yet TCRdb's version contains in-frame clones alone and is incomplete. There are 140,000 to 150,000 clones in the sample; approximately 94% occur only once, and 1.5% to 2% lies in the top ten. Sequencing was carried out using PBMCs. These receptors were obtained from a man aged 18 to 30 in good health and CMV-seropositive.

CDR3 in DNA: TGTGCCAGCAGTTTCAAAAACGAGCAGTACTTC. It is translated as CASSFKNEQYF. V usage is TRBV28 and J usage is TRBJ2-7; D remains unclear. Trimming took 3 bases from V and 5 from J, leaving 5 bases between them. Germline CDR1 is MDHEN and CDR2 is SYDVKM. The CDR3 has 11 residues.

The rearrangement links TRBV28 to TRBJ2-3, with 7 bases lining up with TRBD1. The CDR3 is made up of 15 amino acids. After removal of 8 bases from V and 1 base from J, the junction contained 9 bases not matched to a gene. Germline loops: CDR1 MDHEN, CDR2 SYDVKM. CDR3 loop: CASYRGSVGTDTQYF. The CDR3 coding sequence is TGTGCCAGCTACAGGGGATCGGTTGGCACAGATACGCAGTATTTT.

The rearrangement uses TRBV5-1 and TRBJ2-7; 10 bases match TRBD1. The CDR3 is 13 residues long. Germline CDR1 reads SGHRS; CDR2 reads YFSETQ. V was clipped by 6 bases and J by 4 bases; unmatched bases: 4. CDR3 region: CASKRQGAYEQYF. The CDR3 DNA is TGCGCCAGCAAACGACAGGGGGCGTACGAGCAGTACTTC.

The rearrangement joins TRBV6-1 to TRBJ2-7, with D hard to call. The CDR3 runs 13 residues. V was cut by 6 bases and J by 4 bases, with 13 bases left in between. Germline-derived CDR1 and CDR2 are MNHNS and SASEGT. The CDR3 coding sequence is TGTGCCAGCAGCCACTCGCTCGCTTACGAGCAGTACTTC. It translates to CASSHSLAYEQYF.

The chain links TRBV6-6 to TRBJ2-5; TRBD1 is a possible D gene (6 bases). V was cut by 2 bases and J by 4 bases, with 14 bases left in between. CDR1 MNHNY and CDR2 SVGAGI come from the germline V gene (reference sequence). There are 15 residues in the CDR3. CDR3 nucleotide sequence: TGTGCCAGCAGTTACGCCAGGGGTTTTATAGAGACCCAGTACTTC. This translates into CASSYARGFIETQYF.

The chain links TRBV6-5 to TRBJ2-3, with 10 bases identical to TRBD2. V lost 7 bases and J lost 4; bases outside the gene matches: 5. The CDR3 loop spans 14 amino acids. The germline V gene encodes CDR1 MNHEY and CDR2 SVGAGI. The CDR3 DNA follows: TGTGCCAGCAACCCTAGCGGGAGCCCAGATACGCAGTATTTT. This codes for CASNPSGSPDTQYF.

The chain joins TRBV21-1 to TRBJ1-1; the table's D call TRBD1 went unverified against the DNA. TRBV21-1 is a pseudogene. The CDR3 contains 18 residues. This CDR3 is CASSKVRGQNIMNTEAFF. CDR3 nucleotide sequence: TGTGCCAGCAGCAAAGTGCGGGGACAGAACATCATGAACACTGAAGCTTTCTTT.

The chain employs TRBV7-6 and TRBJ2-3; TRBD2 agrees at 14 bases. J lost 4 bases, V lost 5 bases, and 5 bases had no gene match. CDR3 length equals 16 residues. Germline loops: CDR1 SGHVS, CDR2 FNYEAQ. The CDR3 DNA is TGTGCCAGCAGCCCCCGACTAGCGGGAGGGGCAGATACGCAGTATTTT. This encodes CASSPRLAGGADTQYF.

The CDR3 DNA is TGTGCCAGCAGCCACCTTCAAGGGGCTGGGAATCAGCCCCAGCATTTT. Translation: CASSHLQGAGNQPQHF. The chain has TRBV5-8 and TRBJ1-5; maybe TRBD1 (5 bases). Trimming pared 4 bases from V and 4 bases from J, leaving 18 bases between. The CDR3 covers 16 residues. Germline V gives CDR1 SGHTS, CDR2 YDEGEE.

The V call is TRBV30, the J call TRBJ1-2; possible D gene TRBD1, 5 bases. V lost 1 base and J lost 4, with 7 bases in between. The germline V gene has CDR1 GTSNPN and CDR2 SVGIG (reference sequence). The CDR3 covers 12 residues. CDR3 protein: CAWSGQTYGYTF. CDR3 bases: TGTGCCTGGAGTGGACAGACCTATGGCTACACCTTC.

This chain connects TRBV5-1 to TRBJ2-5; possible D gene TRBD1, 5 bases. The CDR3 extends over 14 amino acids. CDR1 is SGHRS, CDR2 YFSETQ, per germline. V was cut by 1 base and J by 5 bases, with 12 bases left in between. CDR3 in DNA: TGCGCCAGCAGCTTGTCCAGGGTGGAGGAGACCCAGTACTTC. Protein: CASSLSRVEETQYF.

This clone was seen a single time. V and J are TRBV7-2 and TRBJ2-7; D might be TRBD2 (6 bases). V was trimmed by 1 base and J by 6 bases, leaving 10 bases between them. This CDR3 has 13 amino acids. The germline CDR1 and CDR2 sequences are SGHTA and FQGNSA. CDR3 nucleotide sequence: TGTGCCAGCAGCTTAGGGGACTGGACCGAGCAGTACTTC. This sequence encodes CASSLGDWTEQYF.

This chain joins TRBV20-1 and TRBJ1-1; maybe TRBD1 (6 bases). The CDR3 runs to 11 residues. The germline V gene has CDR1 DFQATT and CDR2 SNEGSKA (reference sequence). V was trimmed by 6 bases and J by 8 bases, leaving 13 bases between them. The chain's CDR3 is CSAHREGEAFF. The CDR3 DNA reads TGCAGTGCCCACAGGGAAGGAGAAGCTTTCTTT.

The V call is TRBV7-2, the J call TRBJ1-6, with 9 bases aligning to TRBD1. Losses at the gene ends were 6 bases for V and 10 bases for J; bases not matched to a gene: 16. Per germline, CDR1 SGHTA and CDR2 FQGNSA. The CDR3 is made up of 17 amino acids. The CDR3, as DNA: TGTGCCAGCAGTGAAGGTTACAGGGGGCGCGTTCGATCACCCCTCCACTTT. Amino acids: CASSEGYRGRVRSPLHF.

This clone was recorded only once. The chain links TRBV4-1 to TRBJ1-2, with TRBD1 matching over 9 bases. Germline CDR1 MGHRA, CDR2 YSYEKL. The CDR3 totals 15 residues. After removal of 0 bases from V and 8 bases from J, the junction contained 7 bases not matched to a gene. CDR3 loop: CASSQEIRTGGGYTF. CDR3 bases: TGCGCCAGCAGCCAAGAGATAAGAACAGGGGGCGGCTACACCTTC.

The chain uses TRBV2 and TRBJ2-3, with 10 bases lining up with TRBD2. Unmatched junction bases numbered 3, after V lost 4 bases and J lost 2 bases. The CDR3 is 15 amino acids. In germline, CDR1 is SNHLY, CDR2 FYNNEI. DNA of the CDR3: TGTGCCAGCAGTGGACTAGCGGGCATCACAGATACGCAGTATTTT. It yields the protein CASSGLAGITDTQYF. Drawing the rest from reference TRBV2 and TRBJ2-3, the complete variable domain is EPEVTQTPSHQVTQMGQEVILRCVPISNHLYFYWYRQILGQKVEFLVSFYNNEISEKSEIFDDQFSVERPDGSNFTLKIRSTKLEDSAMYFCASSGLAGITDTQYFGPGTRLTVL.

The chain employs TRBV19 and TRBJ1-5; D possibly corresponds to TRBD1 (6 bases). The CDR3 spans 14 residues. Germline CDR1 is LNHDA and CDR2 is SQIVND (reference sequence). V lost 4 bases and J lost 4, with 11 bases in between. CDR3 nucleotide sequence: TGTGCCAGTAGTAGGGACATCCGGAATCAGCCCCAGCATTTT. This encodes CASSRDIRNQPQHF.

The CDR3 region is CAISVGQDSGNTIYF. CDR3 in DNA: TGTGCCATCAGTGTAGGACAGGACTCTGGAAACACCATATATTTT. The rearrangement uses TRBV10-3 and TRBJ1-3; 7 bases fit TRBD1. The CDR3 has 15 amino acids. Trimming removed 4 bases from V and 0 bases from J; junction bases left unmatched: 3. CDR1 ENHRY and CDR2 SYGVKD come from the germline V gene.

This clone was observed a single time. The chain recombines TRBV13 with TRBJ1-2; 9 positions agree with TRBD1. The CDR3 contains 17 residues. The germline V gene has CDR1 PRHDT and CDR2 FYEKMQ (reference sequence). Trimming took 3 bases from V and 7 from J; bases not matched to a gene: 15. CDR3 coding DNA: TGTGCCAGCAGCTTTGGACAGGGGCCGATTTTTAGTGGTGGCTACACCTTC. The encoded protein is CASSFGQGPIFSGGYTF.

In DNA form, the CDR3 reads TGTGCCAGCAGCGCGGGGGGGCTAGCGGGAGGCACGCCCCACACAGATACGCAGTATTTT. As protein: CASSAGGLAGGTPHTDTQYF. The chain combines TRBV9 with TRBJ2-3; 11 nucleotides agree with TRBD2. CDR1 and CDR2 (germline): SGDLS, YYNGEE. The CDR3 spans 20 residues. With 3 bases clipped from V and 2 bases from J, the junction kept 17 bases outside the gene matches.

The chain is built from TRBV28 and TRBJ2-5, with 7 bases aligning to TRBD2. Germline loops: CDR1 MDHEN, CDR2 SYDVKM. The CDR3 covers 15 residues. The J segment lost 5 bases and the V segment lost 0 bases, leaving 6 bases of the junction unmatched. For the CDR3, the DNA is TGTGCCAGCAGTTTATGGGGAGGGGCTGGTGAGACCCAGTACTTC. Translated: CASSLWGGAGETQYF. Using reference TRBV28 and TRBJ2-5 for the parts outside the CDR3, the full variable domain is DVKVTQSSRYLVKRTGEKVFLECVQDMDHENMFWYRQDPGLGLRLIYFSYDVKMKEKGDIPEGYSVSREKKERFSLILESASTNQTSMYLCASSLWGGAGETQYFGPGTRLLVL.

This rearrangement joins TRBV27 to TRBJ1-5; D not resolved. Germline CDR1 and CDR2: MNHEY and SMNVEV (reference sequence). This CDR3 contains 16 residues. Trimming took off 0 bases at V and 1 base at J, with 10 bases between the two ends. DNA for the CDR3: TGTGCCAGCAGTTTATCGGGGAGGGTCAGCAATCAGCCCCAGCATTTT. Its translation: CASSLSGRVSNQPQHF.

The chain is built from TRBV6-5 and TRBJ2-7, with 11 bases identical to TRBD2. CDR1 and CDR2 from the germline V gene are MNHEY and SVGAGI. With 2 bases clipped from V and 3 bases from J, the junction kept 3 bases outside the gene matches. The CDR3 loop spans 15 amino acids. The CDR3 nucleotides read TGTGCCAGCAGTTACGGGCTAGCGGGGGGCTACGAGCAGTACTTC. It specifies CASSYGLAGGYEQYF.

The chain recombines TRBV6-5 with TRBJ2-7; 12 bases align to TRBD1. V was pared by 5 bases and J by 2 bases, with 4 bases of the junction left unmatched. The CDR3 spans 15 residues. The germline V gene encodes CDR1 MNHEY and CDR2 SVGAGI. CDR3 in amino acids: CASSPGQGAAYEQYF. CDR3 sequence (DNA): TGTGCCAGCAGTCCGGGACAGGGGGCTGCCTACGAGCAGTACTTC.